This is a list of T cell receptor beta chains from one sample in a study of identical twins. TCRdb reprocessed the 5' RACE reads via MiXCR and lists one record per CDR3 protein. The repertoire includes a few hundred thousand distinct CDR3 sequences, about 9% of them detected once, and 8% to 9.5% sits in the top ten. Sequencing input: naive T cells sorted from blood. All receptors come from a woman aged 45-59 years in good health. Each CDR3 is given with its conserved first and last residue. The D gene is left open where the match is weak. Clone size is stated in some rows and not others, as once, few, many or a class when expanded.

>15|TRBD2|few|TRBJ2-5|TRBV6-1
TGTGCCAGCAGTGAAGGTGGGACTAGTCCAGAGACCCAGTACTTC
CASSEGGTSPETQYF
>15|.|.|TRBJ1-1|TRBV6-5
TGTGCCAGCAGCCCCTTTGTGGGGACAAACACTGAAGCTTTCTTT
CASSPFVGTNTEAFF
>16|.|.|TRBJ2-6|TRBV12-3/TRBV12-4
TGTGCCAGCAGTTTTAGGGCAGGCCGGAGGGCCAACGTCCTGACTTTC
CASSFRAGRRANVLTF
>13|.|few|TRBJ2-5|TRBV11-3
TGTGCCAGCAGCTTAGTGGCTAGCGCGACCCAGTACTTC
CASSLVASATQYF
>14|.|.|TRBJ1-1|TRBV5-1
TGCGCCAGCAGCTTGGCCCCGGGGGAGGCTGAAGCTTTCTTT
CASSLAPGEAEAFF
>15|TRBD2|few|TRBJ2-7|TRBV20-1
TGCAGTGCTAGAGACACTAGCGTTAGTGCCTACGAGCAGTACTTC
CSARDTSVSAYEQYF
>15|TRBD1|.|TRBJ1-3|TRBV12-3/TRBV12-4
TGTGCCAGCAGTAACAGGGGGTGGACTGGAAACACCATATATTTT
CASSNRGWTGNTIYF
>14|.|few|TRBJ2-1|TRBV20-1
TGCAGTGCAGGGGGTACTTTTGGGGCGCGTGAGCAGTTCTTC
CSAGGTFGAREQFF
>14|.|.|TRBJ2-1|TRBV12-3/TRBV12-4
TGTGCCAGCAGTTTCGGACAGAACTTCAATGAGCAGTTCTTC
CASSFGQNFNEQFF
>14|TRBD1|few|TRBJ1-2|TRBV19
TGTGCCAGTAACTCCCCGGACAGGGGGAATGGCTACACCTTC
CASNSPDRGNGYTF
>15|.|few|TRBJ2-2|TRBV10-3
TGTGCCATCCTAAACGGACAGGAGGGCACCGGGGAGCTGTTTTTT
CAILNGQEGTGELFF
>12|.|.|TRBJ1-5|TRBV24-1
TGTGCCACCAGTGAAGGACAGCAGCCCCAGCATTTT
CATSEGQQPQHF
>13|.|few|TRBJ2-3|TRBV4-2
TGTGCCAGCAGCCAACTACGAGGGGATACGCAGTATTTT
CASSQLRGDTQYF
>14|.|many|TRBJ1-4|TRBV20-1
TGCAGTGCTAGTGTGGGCCGTTTAGATGAAAAACTGTTTTTT
CSASVGRLDEKLFF
>15|TRBD1|.|TRBJ2-1|TRBV18
TGTGCCAGCTCACTTGGACAGGGACTGATGAATGAGCAGTTCTTC
CASSLGQGLMNEQFF
>16|TRBD2|few|TRBJ2-2|TRBV15
TGTGCCACCAGCAGAGAAGGGACTAGAAACACCGGGGAGCTGTTTTTT
CATSREGTRNTGELFF
>18|.|many|TRBJ2-2|TRBV5-1
TGCGCCAGCAGCTTCGGCTCCCAATGGGGAGAGAACACCGGGGAGCTGTTTTTT
CASSFGSQWGENTGELFF
>15|.|many|TRBJ2-3|TRBV3-1
TGTGCCAGCAGCCAAGGGGGATTCGGAACAGATACGCAGTATTTT
CASSQGGFGTDTQYF
>13|.|few|TRBJ2-7|TRBV19
TGTGCCAGTAGTCTCCCGGGGAAGGACGAGCAGTACTTC
CASSLPGKDEQYF
>14|TRBD1|few|TRBJ1-2|TRBV6-2/TRBV6-3
TGTGCCAGCAGACCGGGACAGGGGATTATTGGCTACACCTTC
CASRPGQGIIGYTF
>14|.|.|TRBJ2-1|TRBV12-3/TRBV12-4
TGTGCCAGCACCGGTGGCGGAGAGGAGGATGAGCAGTTCTTC
CASTGGGEEDEQFF
>14|.|few|TRBJ2-6|TRBV10-3
TGTGCCATCAGTGGGCACTCTGGGGCCAACGTCCTGACTTTC
CAISGHSGANVLTF
>14|.|many|TRBJ1-5|TRBV6-4
TGTGCCAGCATAGGAGGGCATAGCAATCAGCCCCAGCATTTT
CASIGGHSNQPQHF
>14|.|many|TRBJ2-2|TRBV7-9
TGTGCCAGCAGCTTATTGGGGGTAACCGGGGAGCTGTTTTTT
CASSLLGVTGELFF
>13|TRBD1|many|TRBJ2-5|TRBV12-3/TRBV12-4
TGTGCCAGCAGTAGGGACAGGGAAGAGACCCAGTACTTC
CASSRDREETQYF
>15|.|many|TRBJ2-7|TRBV5-1
TGCGCCAGCAGCTTGGTACAGGGAATCTACTACGAGCAGTACTTC
CASSLVQGIYYEQYF
>14|.|few|TRBJ2-5|TRBV20-1
TGCAGTGCTAGAGCCCCCCACACCAGGGAGACCCAGTACTTC
CSARAPHTRETQYF
>11|.|few|TRBJ2-2|TRBV15
TGTGCCACCCAGAGAGTTGGGGAGCTGTTTTTT
CATQRVGELFF
>16|.|.|TRBJ1-1|TRBV2
TGTGCCAGCAGTGAAAGTCTAACAGGGCCTTTCACTGAAGCTTTCTTT
CASSESLTGPFTEAFF
>15|.|few|TRBJ2-7|TRBV20-1
TGCAGTGCTAGAGCGAACAACAGGGTCTCCTACGAGCAGTACTTC
CSARANNRVSYEQYF
>15|.|many|TRBJ2-5|TRBV15
TGTGCCACCAGCAGAGGAATAAGCGGCCAAGAGACCCAGTACTTC
CATSRGISGQETQYF
>15|.|many|TRBJ2-5|TRBV5-6
TGTGCCAGCAGCTTATTGGCCCTTATGGGGGAGACCCAGTACTTC
CASSLLALMGETQYF
>15|.|.|TRBJ2-3|TRBV5-6
TGTGCCAGCAGCTTGCCCCAGGGGGAGGCAGATACGCAGTATTTT
CASSLPQGEADTQYF
>17|TRBD2|many|TRBJ2-1|TRBV7-2
TGTGCCAGCAGCCAAGGACTAGCGGAATTTCGGAGGAATGAGCAGTTCTTC
CASSQGLAEFRRNEQFF
>17|TRBD2|once|TRBJ2-5|TRBV5-1
TGCGCCAGCAGCTTGCCGTTAGCGGGAGGGTCGGTCGAGACCCAGTACTTC
CASSLPLAGGSVETQYF
>15|.|few|TRBJ2-1|TRBV6-5
TGTGCCAGCAGCTCTCTAGCCCAGACATACAATGAGCAGTTCTTC
CASSSLAQTYNEQFF
>15|TRBD1|once|TRBJ2-4|TRBV19
TGTGCCAGTAGTATAGACGGACAGGGAATGGCCATTCAGTACTTC
CASSIDGQGMAIQYF
>12|.|.|TRBJ1-2|TRBV5-5
TGTGCCAGCACGTTCGGGACCTATGGCTACACCTTC
CASTFGTYGYTF
>16|TRBD2|many|TRBJ2-1|TRBV29-1
TGCAGCGTTGAGGGAGTAGCGGGAGGCCACACGAGTGAGCAGTTCTTC
CSVEGVAGGHTSEQFF
>14|TRBD2|once|TRBJ2-7|TRBV12-3/TRBV12-4
TGTGCCAGCAGTTCTAGCGGGTCGACCTACGAGCAGTACTTC
CASSSSGSTYEQYF
>16|TRBD2|.|TRBJ2-1|TRBV5-4
TGTGCCAGCAACCCACCGGGACTAGCGGGAGGTCATGAGCAGTTCTTC
CASNPPGLAGGHEQFF
>12|.|many|TRBJ1-1|TRBV10-3
TGTGCCATCAGTGAGGCAAACACTGAAGCTTTCTTT
CAISEANTEAFF
>12|.|few|TRBJ1-6|TRBV2
TGTGCCAGCAGTGAAGCTAGGTCACCCCTCCACTTT
CASSEARSPLHF
>17|TRBD2|.|TRBJ2-1|TRBV12-3/TRBV12-4
TGTGCCAGCAGTTTAGCGGCCGGGAGGGCTCAGGGGAATGAGCAGTTCTTC
CASSLAAGRAQGNEQFF
>13|.|many|TRBJ1-2|TRBV29-1
TGCAGCGGGTTTACAGGGTTTAACTATGGCTACACCTTC
CSGFTGFNYGYTF
>17|TRBD1|.|TRBJ1-5|TRBV7-6
TGTGCCAGCAGCTTAGAGGGGACAGGGGTTAGCAATCAGCCCCAGCATTTT
CASSLEGTGVSNQPQHF
>15|TRBD2|.|TRBJ2-1|TRBV7-6
TGTGCCAGCAGCCAAATTAGCGGGGTTTACAATGAGCAGTTCTTC
CASSQISGVYNEQFF
>15|TRBD1|many|TRBJ2-5|TRBV12-3/TRBV12-4
TGTGCCAGCAGTTTGGGGACAGGGGTCCAAGAGACCCAGTACTTC
CASSLGTGVQETQYF
>14|TRBD1|.|TRBJ2-3|TRBV19
TGTGCCAGTAGAAACAGGGGGAGCACAGATACGCAGTATTTT
CASRNRGSTDTQYF
>15|TRBD1|.|TRBJ2-5|TRBV6-6
TGTGCCAGCAGTTACCCGGGACAGGGGTCGAAGACCCAGTACTTC
CASSYPGQGSKTQYF
>15|.|.|TRBJ2-1|TRBV20-1
TGCAGTGCTAGAGATTATGAACTAGTGAACAATGAGCAGTTCTTC
CSARDYELVNNEQFF
>14|TRBD1|once|TRBJ2-7|TRBV18
TGTGCCAGCTCACCGACAGGGGGATTGGACGAGCAGTACTTC
CASSPTGGLDEQYF
>15|TRBD2|.|TRBJ2-3|TRBV12-3/TRBV12-4
TGTGCCAGCAGTCACCCCGGGGGGACCACAGATACGCAGTATTTT
CASSHPGGTTDTQYF
>16|TRBD2|many|TRBJ2-1|TRBV7-9
TGTGCCAGCAGTCCCCCGGGACTAGCGGGAGACTGGGAGCAGTTCTTC
CASSPPGLAGDWEQFF
>15|TRBD2|many|TRBJ2-2|TRBV18
TGTGCCAGCTCACCGACTAGCGGGTTCACCGGGGAGCTGTTTTTT
CASSPTSGFTGELFF